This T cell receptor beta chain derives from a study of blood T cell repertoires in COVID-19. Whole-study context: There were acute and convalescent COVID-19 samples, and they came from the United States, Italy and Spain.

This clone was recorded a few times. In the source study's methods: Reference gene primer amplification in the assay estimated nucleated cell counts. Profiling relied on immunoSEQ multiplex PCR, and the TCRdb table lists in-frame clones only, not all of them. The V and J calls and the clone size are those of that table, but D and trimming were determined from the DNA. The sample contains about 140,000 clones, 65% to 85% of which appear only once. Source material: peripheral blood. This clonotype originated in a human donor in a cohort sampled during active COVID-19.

CDR3: CASSLRGSEGYTF. CDR3 coding DNA: TGTGCCAGCAGTCTAAGGGGGTCGGAAGGCTACACCTTC. The rearrangement uses TRBV2 and TRBJ1-2, with D possibly TRBD1 on 6 matching bases. Germline V gene sequence: CDR1 SNHLY, CDR2 FYNNEI. V gave up 5 bases and J gave up 8 bases, with 15 bases separating them. This CDR3 has 13 residues. Drawing the rest from reference TRBV2 and TRBJ1-2, the complete variable domain is EPEVTQTPSHQVTQMGQEVILRCVPISNHLYFYWYRQILGQKVEFLVSFYNNEISEKSEIFDDQFSVERPDGSNFTLKIRSTKLEDSAMYFCASSLRGSEGYTFGSGTRLTVV.